These T cell receptor beta chains were read from a single sample in a study of identical twins. TCRdb re-called the 5' RACE reads with MiXCR, one entry per CDR3 protein. This table has around 500,000 distinct CDR3 sequences, approximately 15% appearing once. These sequences were also reported in another study, on yellow fever vaccine responses in identical twins.

The sample taken for sequencing was CD4+ T cells sorted from blood. The receptors were gathered from a woman aged 18-29 years in good health. The CDR3 runs from the conserved cysteine through the conserved F or W. D genes are given only for firm matches.

D gene	V gene	J gene	CDR3 protein
TRBD2	TRBV3-1	TRBJ2-5	CASSPRRGTPETQYF
.	TRBV27	TRBJ1-1	CASSSENRITFF
.	TRBV2	TRBJ1-5	CASSEMRTANQPQHF
TRBD2	TRBV6-1	TRBJ2-2	CASGRPRLAGRGAGELFF
.	TRBV10-1	TRBJ2-1	CASTLSYNEQFF
.	TRBV6-4	TRBJ2-3	CASSDSQRAQRNTQYF
TRBD2	TRBV12-3/TRBV12-4	TRBJ2-7	CASSFGGSSEQYF
.	TRBV29-1	TRBJ2-7	CSVWDIYEQYF
.	TRBV6-6	TRBJ1-2	CASKQGTNYGYTF
TRBD2	TRBV20-1	TRBJ2-3	CSARMRGATDTQYF
.	TRBV7-2	TRBJ1-6	CASSLVRGGSPLHF
TRBD1	TRBV3-1	TRBJ1-1	CASSNRGETEAFF
TRBD1	TRBV7-8	TRBJ2-3	CASSARTGQNTQYF
TRBD2	TRBV24-1	TRBJ2-1	CATSDELAGVNEQFF
.	TRBV20-1	TRBJ2-1	CSATENEQFF
.	TRBV6-5	TRBJ2-7	CASSNEIAEQYF
.	TRBV5-6	TRBJ2-2	CASSLPQGNTGELFF
TRBD1	TRBV27	TRBJ2-6	CASSLGTALSGANVLTF
.	TRBV27	TRBJ2-3	CASRTVGVADTQYF
.	TRBV19	TRBJ2-7	CASSGRGEQYF
.	TRBV5-1	TRBJ1-1	CASSYQENTEAFF
TRBD2	TRBV7-9	TRBJ2-3	CATSLGRARTDTQYF